The following is a T cell receptor beta chain sequence with its context. Its cognate antigen is unknown. This sample is drawn from a study of Ad26.COV2.S vaccination and SARS-CoV-2 variants. General observations from the study: The placebo group had lower spike-specific TCR breadth than the vaccine recipients did. Substantial breadth in spike-specific CD8+ and CD4+ T cell responses was reportedly seen after vaccination.

Described treatment: about 20 received Ad26.COV2.S at low or high dose, single or two shots; about 5 received placebo; per-sample allocation not given. Samples analyzed were those drawn on day 63 after the first vaccine or placebo injection. Germline CDR1 and CDR2: LNHDA and SQIVND (reference sequence). V lost 0 bases and J lost 0; bases outside the gene matches: 7. The CDR3 covers 18 residues. Measured with immunoSEQ multiplex PCR; TCRdb has only the in-frame clones, and not every one. The sample shows about 680,000 clones, roughly 90% of them seen only once. This TCR was sampled from a person aged 18-65 years who received the Ad26.COV2.S COVID-19 vaccine or a placebo. V is TRBV19 and J is TRBJ2-4; TRBD1 matches at 8 bases. Here the sequenced sample was peripheral blood, taken in a trial of Ad26.COV2.S vaccine versus placebo. The CDR3 here is CASSIDVPTGVAKNIQYF. DNA for the CDR3: TGTGCCAGTAGTATAGATGTACCGACAGGGGTAGCCAAAAACATTCAGTACTTC.